The rows below give T cell receptor beta chains drawn from one sample of a study of T cell responses to AZD1222 COVID-19 vaccine. TCRdb keeps only in-frame clones here, not all; method: immunoSEQ multiplex PCR. This sample has fewer than 120,000 clones, with around 85% found just once. The source material was peripheral blood, sampled on day 0 of AZD1222 vaccination. The receptor source for this set is an adult in good health. Each CDR3 is given with its conserved first and last residue. D genes are given only for firm matches. Clone size is given for some rows only: seen once, a few or many times, or a class if the clone is expanded.

abundance | d_gene | j_gene | v_gene | CDR3nt | CDR3aa
- | - | TRBJ2-7 | TRBV5-4 | TGTGCCAGCAGCTTGGCCGCGGGCTACGAGCAGTACTTC | CASSLAAGYEQYF
- | - | TRBJ1-1 | TRBV30 | TGTGCCTGGCGTCCTCCGGGACGGAACACTGAAGCTTTCTTT | CAWRPPGRNTEAFF
- | - | TRBJ1-2 | TRBV4-3 | TGCGCCAGCAGCCTACAAGGGGCGCAGATTAGCTATGGCTACACCTTC | CASSLQGAQISYGYTF
- | TRBD1 | TRBJ1-4 | TRBV3-1/TRBV3-2 | TGTGCCAGCAGCCAAGTTCTCCGGACAGGCTACAATGAAAAACTGTTTTTT | CASSQVLRTGYNEKLFF
- | - | TRBJ2-2 | TRBV19 | TGTGCCAGTAGCGCGCGGCGCGCGAGAACCGGGGAGCTGTTTTTT | CASSARRARTGELFF
- | - | TRBJ2-1 | TRBV21-1 | TGTGCCAGCAGCAACCGGGGACAGTGGGAGTTCTTC | CASSNRGQWEFF
- | - | TRBJ1-1 | TRBV6-6 | TGTGCCAGCAGGCGAAAAGCAGGGGTATTCACCATTGGTGAAGCTTTCTTT | CASRRKAGVFTIGEAFF
- | - | TRBJ2-5 | TRBV7-8 | TGTGCCAGCAGCCCCTTTGAGACCCAGTACTTC | CASSPFETQYF
- | TRBD1 | TRBJ1-1 | TRBV18 | TGTGCCAGCTCATCCGACAGGGACACTGAAGCTTTCTTT | CASSSDRDTEAFF
- | TRBD1 | TRBJ1-5 | TRBV19 | TGTGCCAGTAACGATCCCGGGACAGGAGGGGACCGGCCCCAGCATTTT | CASNDPGTGGDRPQHF
- | - | TRBJ1-2 | TRBV19 | TGTGCCAGTAGTTACTCAATCGCGGGTTATGGCTACACCTTC | CASSYSIAGYGYTF
- | - | TRBJ1-1 | TRBV2 | TGTGCCAGCAGTGAAGCGCTTGGCGTGAACACTGAAGCTTTCTTT | CASSEALGVNTEAFF
- | - | TRBJ1-1 | TRBV7-3 | TGTGCCAGCAGCCGACAGACCCACACTGAAGCTTTCTTT | CASSRQTHTEAFF
- | - | TRBJ2-1 | TRBV3-1/TRBV3-2 | TGTGCCAGCAGCCGTGCGTCGGCGTGGAGCTCCTACAATGAGCAGTTCTTC | CASSRASAWSSYNEQFF
- | - | TRBJ1-1 | TRBV7-2 | TGTGCCAGCAGCTCCCGGCTGAACACTGAAGCTTTCTTT | CASSSRLNTEAFF
- | TRBD1 | TRBJ2-5 | TRBV11-2 | TGTGCCAGCAGCCAGACAGGGTTGGAGACCCAGTACTTC | CASSQTGLETQYF
once | - | TRBJ1-4 | TRBV4-3 | TGCGCCAGCAGCCAAGATCGAAGCAGGAGTAATGAAAAACTGTTTTTT | CASSQDRSRSNEKLFF
few | - | TRBJ1-1 | TRBV19 | TGTGCCAGTACTATCGGGGTTCGAGGAAACACTGAAGCTTTCTTT | CASTIGVRGNTEAFF
- | TRBD2 | TRBJ2-7 | TRBV7-2 | TGTGCCAGCAGCCCCCGCACTAGCGGGCTAGACGAGCAGTACTTC | CASSPRTSGLDEQYF
- | - | TRBJ1-2 | TRBV11-2 | TGTGCCAGCAGCTTAGGCGGGGCCAGGGACTATGCTAACTATGGCTACACCTTC | CASSLGGARDYANYGYTF
- | TRBD1 | TRBJ1-1 | TRBV6-2/TRBV6-3 | TGTGCCAGCAGTTCCGACAGGGCGATGAACACTGAAGCTTTCTTT | CASSSDRAMNTEAFF
- | - | TRBJ1-6 | TRBV11-3 | TGTGCCAGCAGTCGAGGGGGTGTAAATTCACCCCTCCACTTT | CASSRGGVNSPLHF
- | - | TRBJ1-1 | TRBV2 | TGTGCCAGCAGTGAAAACTGGGGTACTGAAGCTTTCTTT | CASSENWGTEAFF
few | TRBD2 | TRBJ2-7 | TRBV7-2 | TGTGCCAGCAGCTTTACTAGCGGGATAGGTGAGCAGTACTTC | CASSFTSGIGEQYF